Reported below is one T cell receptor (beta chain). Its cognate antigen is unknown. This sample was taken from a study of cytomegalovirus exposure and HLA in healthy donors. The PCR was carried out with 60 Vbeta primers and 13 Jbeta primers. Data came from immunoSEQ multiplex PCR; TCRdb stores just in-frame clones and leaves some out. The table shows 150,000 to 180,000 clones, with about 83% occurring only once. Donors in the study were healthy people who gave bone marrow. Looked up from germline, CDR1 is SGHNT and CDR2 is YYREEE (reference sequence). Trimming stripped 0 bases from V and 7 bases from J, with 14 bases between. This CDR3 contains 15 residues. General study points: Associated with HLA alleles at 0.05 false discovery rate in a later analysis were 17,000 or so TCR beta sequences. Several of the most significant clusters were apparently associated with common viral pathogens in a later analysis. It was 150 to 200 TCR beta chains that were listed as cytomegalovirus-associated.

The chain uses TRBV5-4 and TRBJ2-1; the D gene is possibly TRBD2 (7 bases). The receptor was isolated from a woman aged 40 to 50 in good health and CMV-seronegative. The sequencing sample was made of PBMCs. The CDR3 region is CASSLDPGGQNEQFF. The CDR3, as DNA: TGTGCCAGCAGCTTGGACCCGGGGGGCCAGAATGAGCAGTTCTTC.